This TCR beta chain appears in the sequencing data of a study of blood T cell repertoires in COVID-19. Study overall: Sample material is recorded as cDNA or gDNA derived from T cells, B-cell-depleted T cells, or PBMCs.

Sequencing used immunoSEQ multiplex PCR; TCRdb keeps in-frame clones, though not all of them. The sample gives 45,000 to 55,000 clones, about nine tenths of which show up once; 7% to 9.5% is in the top ten. V lost 6 bases, J lost 14 bases, and 24 bases lay in between. The germline V gene has CDR1 SNHLY and CDR2 FYNNEI. The CDR3 covers 14 residues. V gene TRBV2 combines with J gene TRBJ2-3; D is perhaps TRBD2 (5 bases). The TCR sequence derives from a man aged 50 or older with active COVID-19. The source material was peripheral blood. This CDR3 reads CASSYTSGEKVPYF. In nucleotides, the CDR3 is TGTGCCAGCAGCTATACTAGTGGGGAGAAAGTCCCGTATTTT.